This T cell receptor (beta chain) derives from a study of cytomegalovirus exposure and HLA in healthy donors. Study background: Approximately 190 million T cells yielded 100 million to 130 million unique TCR beta sequences, as an earlier analysis found. Study-wide findings and caveats: Previous analysis showed most TCR beta V segments were productive about 87% or about 30% of the time.

This CDR3 is 13 amino acids long. With V trimmed by 0 bases and J by 11 bases, 6 bases remained unmatched. Germline loops: CDR1 LNHNV, CDR2 YYDKDF (reference sequence). Donors were ostensibly healthy at sampling, although undocumented immune exposures were probable. For this clone: Its antigen is still unknown.

The primer mix had 60 Vbeta and 13 Jbeta primers. Sequenced by immunoSEQ multiplex PCR; TCRdb stores in-frame clones only, minus some. This sample has 100,000 to 150,000 clones, with approximately 81% found just once. J is TRBJ2-7 and V is TRBV15; 8 bases agree with TRBD2. The sequence was collected from a male donor in good health and CMV-seronegative. Sequenced: PBMCs. CDR3 sequence: CATSREGGRTKYF. DNA for the CDR3: TGTGCCACCAGCAGAGAGGGCGGGAGGACTAAGTACTTC.